This T cell receptor beta chain was captured in a study of blood T cell repertoires in COVID-19. Study details: In each case, the material was cDNA or gDNA derived from T cells, B-cell-depleted T cells, or PBMCs.

Methods used by the authors: Nucleated cell number was recorded as an estimate derived from reference gene primer amplification. Sequenced by immunoSEQ multiplex PCR; TCRdb stores in-frame clones only, minus some. V and J calls and clone size are those listed in that table; D and trimming were worked out from the DNA. Among approximately 270,000 clones listed, approximately 83% were seen once. The CDR3 spans 13 residues. Germline V gene sequence: CDR1 MNHEY, CDR2 SVGAGI. V was trimmed by 7 bases and J by 5 bases, leaving 14 bases between them. The source material was peripheral blood. The sequence was obtained from a woman aged 70 to 79 with acute or convalescent COVID-19. The rearrangement uses TRBV6-5 and TRBJ1-1, with D possibly matching TRBD1 (5 bases). CDR3 protein: CASTPQGRTEAFF. The CDR3 bases are TGTGCCAGCACCCCCCAGGGCAGGACTGAAGCTTTCTTT.